This T cell receptor (beta chain) was sequenced in a study of blood T cell repertoires in COVID-19. Study details: Acute-phase and convalescent COVID-19 samples originated in the United States, Italy and Spain.

The protocol was immunoSEQ multiplex PCR, while the TCRdb copy is restricted to in-frame clones and leaves out a portion. Of some 190,000 clones listed, roughly 84% are singletons. Sequenced: peripheral blood. This clonotype was sampled from a human donor in a cohort sampled during active COVID-19.

CDR3 loop: CASSVRGYQETQYF. For the CDR3, the DNA is TGTGCCAGCAGCGTCAGGGGGTACCAAGAGACCCAGTACTTC. The chain combines TRBV7-6 with TRBJ2-5; 7 nucleotides match TRBD1. The CDR3 has 14 amino acids. The V gene's germline CDR1 is SGHVS and CDR2 FNYEAQ. After removal of 5 bases from V and 0 bases from J, the junction contained 3 bases not matched to a gene.